These T cell receptor beta chains were read from a single sample in a study of T cell responses to AZD1222 COVID-19 vaccine. Produced via immunoSEQ multiplex PCR; TCRdb's table is partial and in-frame only. Of 75,000 to 100,000 clones in the sample, roughly 90% were seen once. The sample was peripheral blood, taken on day 0 of AZD1222 vaccination. The receptors originated from an adult in good health. Both conserved end residues are part of each CDR3. Each record gives: V gene, J gene, D gene, CDR3 length, clone size, CDR3 DNA, CDR3 protein. A D gene is named only where the DNA matches it firmly. Expanded clones are given a class, and other clones once, few, many or no size at all.

TRBV30	TRBJ2-7	TRBD1	12	-	TGTGCCTCGGGACAGGGTCCCTACGAGCAGTACTTC	CASGQGPYEQYF
TRBV2	TRBJ1-2	-	12	-	TGTGCCAGCTCGAAAACCGGCTATGGCTACACCTTC	CASSKTGYGYTF
TRBV6-2/TRBV6-3	TRBJ2-7	-	11	-	TGTGCCAGCAGTCGGGACTACGAGCAGTACTTC	CASSRDYEQYF
TRBV10-3	TRBJ2-3	TRBD1	14	-	TGTGCCTCCACAGGGGGCGTCGGCACAGATACGCAGTATTTT	CASTGGVGTDTQYF
TRBV7-9	TRBJ1-2	-	10	-	TGTGCCAGCAGCTTGTCGGGCTACACCTTC	CASSLSGYTF
TRBV3-1/TRBV3-2	TRBJ2-7	-	16	-	TGTGCCAGCAGCCAAGAATCCTCGTTTACAGGGTACGAGCAGTACTTC	CASSQESSFTGYEQYF
TRBV7-3	TRBJ2-3	TRBD2	20	-	TGTGCCAGCAGCCGAGATACGGGACTAGCGGGGAGTGGTGGCACAGATACGCAGTATTTT	CASSRDTGLAGSGGTDTQYF
TRBV14	TRBJ2-7	-	14	-	TGTGCCAGCAGCCAGTTACTAGATGGATATGAGCAGTACTTC	CASSQLLDGYEQYF
TRBV25-1	TRBJ2-7	-	13	few	TGTGCCAGCAGTGATCGGTACTCCTACGAGCAGTACTTC	CASSDRYSYEQYF
TRBV2	TRBJ1-2	TRBD1	16	-	TGTGCCAGCAGTGTTAACAGGGGATGGTCTGGGGTGGGCTACACCTTC	CASSVNRGWSGVGYTF
TRBV6-1	TRBJ2-2	TRBD2	18	few	TGTGCCAGCAGTGTCCTCCCGGGACTAGCGGGGAACACCGGGGAGCTGTTTTTT	CASSVLPGLAGNTGELFF
TRBV30	TRBJ1-5	-	14	-	TGTGCCTGGAGCCGGGGGCCCAGCAATCAGCCCCAGCATTTT	CAWSRGPSNQPQHF
TRBV30	TRBJ2-5	TRBD2	15	-	TGTGCCTGGAGTGTATTAGCGGGTGTTCAAGAGACCCAGTACTTC	CAWSVLAGVQETQYF
TRBV27	TRBJ1-5	TRBD1	15	once	TGTGCCAGCAGTGCGGGACAGGGGGCCTATCAGCCCCAGCATTTT	CASSAGQGAYQPQHF
TRBV27	TRBJ1-5	TRBD1	13	-	TGTGCCAGCAGGACAGGGGATAATCAGCCCCAGCATTTT	CASRTGDNQPQHF
TRBV24-1	TRBJ1-5	-	12	-	TGTGCCACCAGTACTAGCAATCAGCCCCAGCATTTT	CATSTSNQPQHF
TRBV19	TRBJ1-2	TRBD1	14	once	TGTGCCAGTAGGCGACAGGGGAGGGTTCAAGGCTACACCTTC	CASRRQGRVQGYTF
TRBV24-1	TRBJ2-1	TRBD2	15	-	TGTGCCACCAGTGAACTAGCGGGAGAGGTGGGTGAGCAGTTCTTC	CATSELAGEVGEQFF
TRBV28	TRBJ2-5	TRBD1	13	-	TGTGCCAGCAGGGACAGGGGGCAAGAGACCCAGTACTTC	CASRDRGQETQYF